A single T cell receptor (beta chain) is shown here with its context. V shed 0 bases and J 1 base; nucleotides not matched to a gene: 2. Germline V gene data show CDR1 as ENHRY and CDR2 as SYGVKD. CDR3 size: 15 residues. These data are taken from a study of T cell responses to AZD1222 COVID-19 vaccine. Study as a whole: Second-dose groups at about 4 or about 12 weeks were pooled.

The table came from immunoSEQ multiplex PCR; TCRdb's copy has only in-frame clones and leaves some out. The data contain 120,000 to 150,000 clones, about 90% of them seen just once; the ten biggest clones take up about 5.3%. V gene TRBV10-3 combines with J gene TRBJ2-5, with 7 bases that match TRBD2. The source of this sequence is an adult in good health. This specimen was peripheral blood, taken on day 0 of AZD1222 vaccination. The CDR3 sequence: CAISESGGGQETQYF. In nucleotides, the CDR3 is TGTGCCATCAGTGAGTCGGGCGGGGGCCAAGAGACCCAGTACTTC.